This T cell receptor (beta chain) was profiled in a study of T cell repertoires in cytomegalovirus infection. Across the whole study: HLA-B-restricted CMV epitopes that are well studied, plus recently identified HLA-C-restricted ones, were used by the study.

Only a few counts were recorded for this clonotype. Its antigen is unidentified. TCRdb independently ran MiXCR on the reads; one entry per CDR3 protein. The sample consists of 40,000 to 55,000 distinct CDR3 sequences, 20% to 25% of them appearing once. Trimming took 7 bases from V and 5 from J, leaving 12 bases between them. There are 12 residues in the CDR3. Germline V gene lookup returns CDR1 MNHEY and CDR2 SMNVEV (reference sequence). The receptor was isolated from a human donor in good health (CMV status not recorded). Some clones in this sample may be carry-over from other donors' samples. The chain employs TRBV27 and TRBJ2-7; possible D gene TRBD1, 5 bases. Sequenced here: CD8+ T cells from cultured PBMCs, sampled from culture after CMV antigen stimulation. The CDR3 nucleotides read TGTGCCAGCAAGGGCAGGGTCCACGAGCAGTACTTC. Its protein is CASKGRVHEQYF.